The TCR beta chain described here comes from a study of CXCR3-negative and CXCR3-positive naive CD8 T cells. Remarks on this clonotype: Its antigen remains unknown.

The CDR3 runs to 14 residues. Germline CDR1 is SGHRS and CDR2 is YFSETQ. The authors prepared UMI-labeled TRB cDNA libraries by 5' RACE. TCRdb processed the 5' RACE reads again and assigns one entry to each CDR3 protein, with no DNA. The listing records 43,000 or so distinct CDR3 sequences. General observations from the study: Similar TRBV-TRBJ usage was seen in naive cells (both CXCR3-negative and CXCR3-positive), but memory cells differed.

The gene calls are TRBV5-1 and TRBJ1-1. The sequence derives from a human donor in good health. Some clones in this sample may be carry-over from other donors' samples. Sequencing was carried out using naive CXCR3- CD8+ T cells from blood. Subset meaning: CD45RO-CCR7+CD27+CD95- naive CD8+ T cells lacking CXCR3 (TNR3-). This CDR3 reads CASSFESQNTEAFF. Using reference TRBV5-1 and TRBJ1-1 for the parts outside the CDR3, the full variable domain is KAGVTQTPRYLIKTRGQQVTLSCSPISGHRSVSWYQQTPGQGLQFLFEYFSETQRNKGNFPGRFSGRQFSNSRSEMNVSTLELGDSALYLCASSFESQNTEAFFGQGTRLTVV.